This T cell receptor (beta chain) was recovered during a study of blood T cells in healthy people across ages. Alongside a J-beta primer mix, a sample-barcoded 5' primer served in a second PCR lasting about 7 to 11 cycles. TCRdb processed the 5' RACE reads anew with MiXCR; each CDR3 protein has one entry. The table includes 890,000 or so distinct CDR3 sequences, around two thirds detected once. V lost 4 bases, J lost 7 bases, and 10 bases stayed unmatched. This CDR3 spans 16 amino acids. CDR1 and CDR2 (germline): SGHTA, FQGNSA. The rearrangement joins TRBV7-2 to TRBJ2-1; 10 bases agree with TRBD1. This clonotype was sampled from a young man in good health. Input material: blood. CDR3 in amino acids: CASSSPPGQGRNEQFF. The DNA for the CDR3 is TGTGCCAGCAGCTCCCCCCCGGGACAGGGGAGGAATGAGCAGTTCTTC.